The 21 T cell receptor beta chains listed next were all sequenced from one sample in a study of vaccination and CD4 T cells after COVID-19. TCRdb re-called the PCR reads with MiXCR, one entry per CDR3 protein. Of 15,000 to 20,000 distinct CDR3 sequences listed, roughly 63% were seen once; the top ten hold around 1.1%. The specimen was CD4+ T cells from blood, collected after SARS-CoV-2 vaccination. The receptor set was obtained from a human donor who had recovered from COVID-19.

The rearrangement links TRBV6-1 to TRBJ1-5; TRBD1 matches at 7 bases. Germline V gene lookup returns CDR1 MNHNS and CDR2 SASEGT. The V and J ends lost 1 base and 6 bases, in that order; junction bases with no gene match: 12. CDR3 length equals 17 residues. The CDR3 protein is CASSEGPGQFLAQPQHF. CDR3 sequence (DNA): TGTGCCAGCAGTGAAGGTCCGGGACAGTTCTTGGCTCAGCCCCAGCATTTT.

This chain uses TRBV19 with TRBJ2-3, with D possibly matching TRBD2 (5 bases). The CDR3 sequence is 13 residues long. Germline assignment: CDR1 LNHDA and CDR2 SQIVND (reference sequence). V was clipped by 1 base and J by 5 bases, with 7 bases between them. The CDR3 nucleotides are TGTGCCAGTAGTATAGGGACTCGAGATACGCAGTATTTT. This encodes CASSIGTRDTQYF.

The CDR3 bases are TGTGCCAGCAGCGGTGGACAGGGGAGCGGGACCCAGTACTTC. Translating gives CASSGGQGSGTQYF. The genes are TRBV7-9 and TRBJ2-5; 9 positions agree with TRBD1. J gave up 7 bases and V 5 bases, and 8 bases lay outside the gene matches. Germline V lookup: CDR1 SEHNR, CDR2 FQNEAQ (reference sequence). The CDR3 is 14 residues long. The full variable domain, rest sourced from reference TRBV7-9 and TRBJ2-5, is DTGVSQNPRHKITKRGQNVTFRCDPISEHNRLYWYRQTLGQGPEFLTYFQNEAQLEKSRLLSDRFSAERPKGSFSTLEIQRTEQGDSAMYLCASSGGQGSGTQYFGPGTRLLVL.

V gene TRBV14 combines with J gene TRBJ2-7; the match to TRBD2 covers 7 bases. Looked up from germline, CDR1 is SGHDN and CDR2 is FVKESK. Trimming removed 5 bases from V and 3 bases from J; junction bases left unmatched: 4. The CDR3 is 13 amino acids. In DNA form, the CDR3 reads TGTGCCAGCAGCAAGACTAGCTACTACGAGCAGTACTTC. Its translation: CASSKTSYYEQYF.

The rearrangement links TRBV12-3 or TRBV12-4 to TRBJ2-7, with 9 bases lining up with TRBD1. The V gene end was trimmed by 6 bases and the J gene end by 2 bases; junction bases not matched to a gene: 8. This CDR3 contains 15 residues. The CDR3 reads CASSLSGTGTYEQYF. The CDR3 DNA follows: TGTGCCAGCAGCCTCAGCGGGACAGGGACCTACGAGCAGTACTTC.

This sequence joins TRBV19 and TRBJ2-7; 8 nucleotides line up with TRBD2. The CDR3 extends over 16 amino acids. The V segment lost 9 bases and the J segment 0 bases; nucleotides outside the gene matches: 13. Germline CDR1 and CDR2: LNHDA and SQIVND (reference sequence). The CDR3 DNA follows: TGTGCCAGGGGCTTCGCGGGAGGTTATAGCTCCTACGAGCAGTACTTC. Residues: CARGFAGGYSSYEQYF.

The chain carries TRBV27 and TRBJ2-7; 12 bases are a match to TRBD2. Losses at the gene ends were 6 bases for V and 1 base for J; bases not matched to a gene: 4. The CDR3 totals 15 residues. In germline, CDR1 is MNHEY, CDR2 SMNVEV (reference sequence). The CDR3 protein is CASRELAGGSYEQYF. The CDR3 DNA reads TGTGCCAGCAGGGAACTAGCGGGAGGATCCTACGAGCAGTACTTC.

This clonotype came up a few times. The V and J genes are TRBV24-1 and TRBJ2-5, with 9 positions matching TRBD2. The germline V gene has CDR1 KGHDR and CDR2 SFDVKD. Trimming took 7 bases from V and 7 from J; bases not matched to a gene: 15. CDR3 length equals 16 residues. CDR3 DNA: TGTGCCACCAGCATAGGTAGCGGGAGTGGGGGGCGGACCCAGTACTTC. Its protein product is CATSIGSGSGGRTQYF.

DNA for the CDR3: TGCAGTGCTAGTCTGGGGGAGACCCAGTACTTC. This sequence encodes CSASLGETQYF. The chain employs TRBV20-1 and TRBJ2-5, with no clear D. V shed 3 bases and J shed 5 bases, with 7 bases lying between them. Looked up from germline, CDR1 is DFQATT and CDR2 is SNEGSKA (reference sequence). The CDR3 spans 11 residues.

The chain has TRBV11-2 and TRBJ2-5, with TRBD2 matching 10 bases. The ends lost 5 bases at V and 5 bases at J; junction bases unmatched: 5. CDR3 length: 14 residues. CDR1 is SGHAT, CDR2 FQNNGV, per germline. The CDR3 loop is CASSRLAGEETQYF. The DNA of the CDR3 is TGTGCCAGCAGCCGGCTAGCGGGAGAGGAGACCCAGTACTTC.

CDR3 residues: CASVGEGSGQPQHF. The CDR3 DNA reads TGTGCCAGCGTCGGGGAGGGGTCCGGTCAGCCCCAGCATTTT. V usage is TRBV12-3 or TRBV12-4 and J usage is TRBJ1-5; D possibly corresponds to TRBD1 (5 bases). Between the trimmed V and J ends, which lost 8 bases and 6 bases, there was a span of 17 bases. This CDR3 has 14 amino acids.

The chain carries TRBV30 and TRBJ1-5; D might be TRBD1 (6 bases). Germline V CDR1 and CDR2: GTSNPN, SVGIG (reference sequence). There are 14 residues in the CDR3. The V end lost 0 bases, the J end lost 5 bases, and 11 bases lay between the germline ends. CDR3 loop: CAWSVLGGDQPQHF. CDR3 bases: TGTGCCTGGAGTGTACTTGGGGGCGATCAGCCCCAGCATTTT.

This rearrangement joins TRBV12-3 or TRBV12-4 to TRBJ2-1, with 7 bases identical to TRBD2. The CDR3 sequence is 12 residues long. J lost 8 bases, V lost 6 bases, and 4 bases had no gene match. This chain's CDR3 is CASRYTSDEQFF. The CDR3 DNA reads TGTGCCAGCAGGTACACTAGCGATGAGCAGTTCTTC.

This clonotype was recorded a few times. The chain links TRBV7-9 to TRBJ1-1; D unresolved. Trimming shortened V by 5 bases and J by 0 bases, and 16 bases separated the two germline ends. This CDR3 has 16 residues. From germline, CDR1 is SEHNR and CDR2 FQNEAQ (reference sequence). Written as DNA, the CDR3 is TGTGCCAGCAGCCCCTTCGGCGGGCCCCTGAACACTGAAGCTTTCTTT. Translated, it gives CASSPFGGPLNTEAFF.

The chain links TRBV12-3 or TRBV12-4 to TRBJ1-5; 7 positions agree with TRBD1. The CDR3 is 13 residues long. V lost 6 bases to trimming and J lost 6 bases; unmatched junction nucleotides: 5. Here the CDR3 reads CASSPGGGQPQHF. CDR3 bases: TGTGCCAGCAGCCCAGGGGGAGGTCAGCCCCAGCATTTT.

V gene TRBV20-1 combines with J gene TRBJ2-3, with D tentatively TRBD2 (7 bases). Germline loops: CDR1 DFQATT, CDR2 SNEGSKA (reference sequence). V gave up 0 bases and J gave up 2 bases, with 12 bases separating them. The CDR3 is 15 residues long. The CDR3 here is CSARDKAGATDTQYF. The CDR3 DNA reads TGCAGTGCTAGAGATAAGGCGGGGGCCACAGATACGCAGTATTTT.

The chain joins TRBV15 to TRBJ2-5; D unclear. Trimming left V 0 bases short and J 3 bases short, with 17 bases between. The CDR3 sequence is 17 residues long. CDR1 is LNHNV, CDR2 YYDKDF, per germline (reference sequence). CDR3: CATSRDKGAGRKETQYF. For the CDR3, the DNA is TGTGCCACCAGCAGAGATAAGGGTGCTGGCAGGAAAGAGACCCAGTACTTC.

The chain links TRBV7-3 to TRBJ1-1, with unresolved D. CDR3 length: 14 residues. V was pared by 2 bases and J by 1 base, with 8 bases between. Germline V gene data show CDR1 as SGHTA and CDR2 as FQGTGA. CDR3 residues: CASSLGASNTEAFF. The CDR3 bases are TGTGCCAGCAGCTTAGGTGCATCGAACACTGAAGCTTTCTTT.

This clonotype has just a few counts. CDR3 nucleotides: TGCGCCAGCAGCCTTCTCCTCACAGATACGCAGTATTTT. Translated, it gives CASSLLLTDTQYF. V gene TRBV5-1 combines with J gene TRBJ2-3; unclear D gene. This CDR3 is built from 13 residues. Germline CDR1 SGHRS, CDR2 YFSETQ. Trimming shortened V by 4 bases and J by 2 bases, and 8 bases separated the two germline ends.

CDR3: CASSANRFYEQYF. For the CDR3, the DNA is TGTGCCAGCAGCGCAAACAGGTTCTACGAGCAGTACTTC. This chain joins TRBV7-8 and TRBJ2-7; tentatively, D is TRBD1 (5 bases). The CDR3 extends over 13 amino acids. The germline V gene has CDR1 SGHVS and CDR2 FQNEAQ. V was clipped by 5 bases and J by 3 bases, with 11 bases between them.

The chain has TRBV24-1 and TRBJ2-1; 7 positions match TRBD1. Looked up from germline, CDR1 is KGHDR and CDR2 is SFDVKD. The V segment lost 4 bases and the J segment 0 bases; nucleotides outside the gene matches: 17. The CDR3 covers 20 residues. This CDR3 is CATSDPVTGPGQSSYNEQFF. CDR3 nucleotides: TGTGCCACCAGTGACCCCGTTACGGGACCGGGACAGAGCTCCTACAATGAGCAGTTCTTC.